This T cell receptor beta chain was sequenced during a study of cytomegalovirus exposure and HLA in healthy donors. Study background: Earlier, some 180 million T cells were analyzed, and more than 100 million unique TCR beta sequences were found among them. Overall study results and limits: Data from an earlier analysis indicated that most TCR beta V segments were productive either about 87% or about 30% of the time. In vitro data verified a few CMV-associated chains as specific for CMV antigens. It has been reported that TCR beta sequences accurately predicted the HLA-A and HLA-B alleles of most subjects.

Researchers ran the PCR with 60 Vbeta and 13 Jbeta primers. The assay was immunoSEQ multiplex PCR, and TCRdb's table has in-frame clones only and misses some. The profile covers 150,000 to 200,000 clones, with approximately 86% appearing a single time and under 2% taken by the ten largest. A word on this clone: What it binds is unknown.

The sample comprised PBMCs. The receptor's source is a woman aged 18-35 years in good health and CMV-seronegative.

The CDR3 spells CASSPRARGLETQYF. DNA of the CDR3: TGTGCCAGCAGCCCTCGGGCCAGGGGATTAGAGACCCAGTACTTC. The chain carries TRBV14 and TRBJ2-5; D perhaps matches TRBD1 (6 bases). CDR3 length equals 15 residues. V lost 4 bases to trimming and J lost 4 bases, with 16 bases between them. Germline V gives CDR1 SGHDN, CDR2 FVKESK.